This T cell receptor beta chain was profiled in a study of radiotherapy plus CTLA-4 blockade in lung cancer. Study in general: Among all patients, 15% to 20% showed objective responses, while 30% to 35% had disease control.

The germline V gene encodes CDR1 MDHEN and CDR2 SYDVKM. The length of the CDR3 is 18 residues. The junction had 13 bases not matched to a gene; V was cut back by 4 bases and J by 2 bases. TCRdb's table, derived via immunoSEQ multiplex PCR, lists solely in-frame clones and lacks some. The sample lists fewer than 150,000 clones; 65% to 85% were seen once. This sample comprised peripheral blood, obtained from a patient treated with radiotherapy plus ipilimumab. The sequence was obtained from a human donor with non-small cell lung cancer who had a partial response to radiotherapy plus ipilimumab. The rearrangement joins TRBV28 to TRBJ2-3, with 9 bases fitting TRBD1. DNA for the CDR3: TGTGCCAGCAGTTCCCTCACAGCCCGGACAGGGGCCACAGATACGCAGTATTTT. Protein product: CASSSLTARTGATDTQYF. Supplemented by reference TRBV28 and TRBJ2-3, the full variable domain reads DVKVTQSSRYLVKRTGEKVFLECVQDMDHENMFWYRQDPGLGLRLIYFSYDVKMKEKGDIPEGYSVSREKKERFSLILESASTNQTSMYLCASSSLTARTGATDTQYFGPGTRLTVL.